This TCR beta chain was captured by sequencing in a study of PD-L1 blockade in urothelial cancer. Study observations and caveats: Patients who had durable benefit saw their tumor-associated blood clones expand more at 3 weeks.

With respect to this clone: What it recognizes is unknown.

This table comes from immunoSEQ multiplex PCR, and its TCRdb copy is limited to in-frame clones, with some not included. The sample contains about 45,000 clones, around 89% of which appear only once. In germline, CDR1 is MNHEY, CDR2 SMNVEV (reference sequence). The CDR3 consists of 16 residues. Trimming cost V 5 bases and J 0 bases, with 14 bases left between them. Sequencing was performed on PBMCs, taken around atezolizumab (anti-PD-L1) treatment. The V and J genes are TRBV27 and TRBJ2-1; TRBD1 is a possible D gene (6 bases). The clonotype comes from a man older than 75 with urothelial cancer. CDR3 nucleotide sequence: TGTGCCAGCAGTCACCACAGGGTAGGCTCCTACAATGAGCAGTTCTTC. Amino acid sequence: CASSHHRVGSYNEQFF.